Presented here are 16 T cell receptor beta chains from one specimen sequenced in a study of cytomegalovirus exposure and HLA in healthy donors. The PCR contained 60 Vbeta and 13 Jbeta primers. Profiling relied on immunoSEQ multiplex PCR, and the TCRdb table lists in-frame clones only, not all of them. This table holds around 120,000 clones, 65% to 85% found once. Sequencing was carried out using PBMCs. The receptors here all came from a middle-aged man in good health and CMV-seropositive.

V and J are TRBV16 and TRBJ2-7, with D possibly being TRBD1 (5 bases). CDR3 length: 13 amino acids. The germline CDR1 and CDR2 sequences are KGHSY and FQNENV. V was shortened by 4 bases and J by 4 bases, with 11 bases between the two germline ends. The CDR3 nucleotides are TGTGCCAGCAGCCGCGACCAGGGATACGAGCAGTACTTC. This translates into CASSRDQGYEQYF.

The chain recombines TRBV7-2 with TRBJ1-2; D uncertain. Trimming took off 5 bases at V and 8 bases at J, with 15 bases between the two ends. Germline values: CDR1 SGHTA, CDR2 FQGNSA. CDR3 size: 13 residues. CDR3 protein: CASSLRPQAGYTF. The CDR3 nucleotides read TGTGCCAGCAGCCTTCGACCCCAAGCGGGCTACACCTTC.

The chain recombines TRBV10-3 with TRBJ1-1; tentatively, D is TRBD1 (6 bases). The CDR3 extends over 16 amino acids. Trimming stripped 0 bases from V and 2 bases from J, with 13 bases between. Germline V gives CDR1 ENHRY, CDR2 SYGVKD. CDR3 coding DNA: TGTGCCATCAGTGAGTCATCAGGGGTTGGAAACACTGAAGCTTTCTTT. The encoded protein is CAISESSGVGNTEAFF.

The chain links TRBV5-5 to TRBJ2-7; the D is unclear. This CDR3 has 14 amino acids. Trimming took 6 bases from V and 1 from J, leaving 14 bases between them. The germline V gene has CDR1 SGHKS and CDR2 YYEKEE (reference sequence). CDR3 protein: CASISRFGSYEQYF. DNA of the CDR3: TGTGCCAGCATCTCTAGGTTCGGATCCTACGAGCAGTACTTC.

In its sample, this clone was seen a few times. This chain connects TRBV9 to TRBJ2-5; TRBD2 matches at 12 bases. The CDR3 extends over 16 amino acids. The J segment lost 11 bases and the V segment lost 0 bases, leaving 11 bases of the junction unmatched. Germline V gene lookup returns CDR1 SGDLS and CDR2 YYNGEE. The CDR3 loop is CASSVGRLAGVGEQYF. The CDR3 DNA sequence: TGTGCCAGCAGCGTAGGGAGACTAGCGGGAGTTGGTGAGCAGTACTTC. Filled out from reference TRBV9 and TRBJ2-5, the complete variable domain reads DSGVTQTPKHLITATGQRVTLRCSPRSGDLSVYWYQQSLDQGLQFLIQYYNGEERAKGNILERFSAQQFPDLHSELNLSSLELGDSALYFCASSVGRLAGVGEQYFGPGTRLLVL.

Only one count was recorded for this clone. The J gene is TRBJ2-7, the V gene TRBV5-4; 11 nucleotides agree with TRBD2. CDR1 SGHNT and CDR2 YYREEE come from the germline V gene (reference sequence). This CDR3 has 15 amino acids. The trim removed 3 bases at V and 4 bases at J, leaving 6 bases unmatched. The CDR3 loop is CASSSLAGGLYEQYF. The DNA for the CDR3 is TGTGCCAGCAGCTCCCTAGCGGGGGGTCTTTACGAGCAGTACTTC.

CDR3 DNA: TGTGCCACCAGCAGCAACCCAGGGCCCTCCTACGAGCAGTACTTC. It yields the protein CATSSNPGPSYEQYF. The chain employs TRBV15 and TRBJ2-7; D perhaps matches TRBD1 (5 bases). This CDR3 region has 15 residues. Trimming left V 3 bases short and J 0 bases short, with 12 bases between. Germline V lookup: CDR1 LNHNV, CDR2 YYDKDF (reference sequence).

This clone was observed once. V gene TRBV29-1 combines with J gene TRBJ2-1, with TRBD2 identical over 8 bases. After removal of 6 bases from V and 2 bases from J, the junction contained 12 bases not matched to a gene. CDR3 length: 16 residues. Germline V lookup: CDR1 SQVTM, CDR2 ANQGSEA. The CDR3 region has the DNA TGCAGCGTAGTTCCGGGACTAGTCAAAGCCTACAATGAGCAGTTCTTC. It specifies CSVVPGLVKAYNEQFF.

This clone was counted between two and nine times. The rearrangement links TRBV5-5 to TRBJ1-2; 9 bases agree with TRBD1. The germline V gene has CDR1 SGHKS and CDR2 YYEKEE (reference sequence). This CDR3 spans 16 amino acids. Trimming cost V 0 bases and J 4 bases; bases outside gene matches: 7. The CDR3 DNA reads as TGTGCCAGCAGCTTGGGAAACATACAGGGGGCCTATGGCTACACCTTC. Its protein product is CASSLGNIQGAYGYTF.

The chain links TRBV15 to TRBJ2-7, with a tentative D call TRBD2 (7 bases). This CDR3 region has 17 residues. Trimming left V 0 bases short and J 2 bases short, with 17 bases between. The V gene's germline CDR1 is LNHNV and CDR2 YYDKDF (reference sequence). The CDR3 sequence: CATSRDLVGRGAYEQYF. The CDR3 DNA sequence: TGTGCCACCAGCAGAGATCTAGTTGGGAGGGGGGCCTACGAGCAGTACTTC.

This clone was detected only once. This chain connects TRBV28 to TRBJ1-5, with D possibly matching TRBD1 (6 bases). The germline CDR1 and CDR2 sequences are MDHEN and SYDVKM. The germline V and J ends were trimmed by 3 bases and 0 bases, with 9 bases remaining between them. This CDR3 has 15 residues. The CDR3 sequence: CASSFNRDSNQPQHF. The CDR3 region has the DNA TGTGCCAGCAGTTTTAACAGGGATAGCAATCAGCCCCAGCATTTT.

This rearrangement joins TRBV5-1 to TRBJ2-6; a possible D gene is TRBD1 (6 bases). The CDR3 is 17 residues long. Looked up from germline, CDR1 is SGHRS and CDR2 is YFSETQ. V was cut by 3 bases and J by 3 bases, with 16 bases left in between. CDR3 bases: TGCGCCAGCAGCTCCCCCTATTGGGGGCATGGGGCCAACGTCCTGACTTTC. Protein: CASSSPYWGHGANVLTF.

The rearrangement links TRBV5-4 to TRBJ1-4; 7 bases map to TRBD1. The CDR3 loop spans 19 amino acids. Germline trimming cut 3 bases from V and 0 bases from J; bases unmatched to any gene: 14. Germline-derived CDR1 and CDR2 are SGHNT and YYREEE (reference sequence). Here the CDR3 reads CASSSARQGSFATNEKLFF. The DNA for the CDR3 is TGTGCCAGCAGCTCGGCTCGACAGGGATCTTTTGCAACTAATGAAAAACTGTTTTTT.

The rearrangement joins TRBV6-5 to TRBJ2-1; 8 nucleotides match TRBD1. The CDR3 has 15 amino acids. Per the germline V gene, CDR1 is MNHEY and CDR2 is SVGAGI. Trimming took 3 bases from V and 7 from J; bases not matched to a gene: 8. The DNA for the CDR3 is TGTGCCAGCAGTTATAGGCAGGGGGCGCCTAATGAGCAGTTCTTC. This encodes CASSYRQGAPNEQFF.

CDR3 in amino acids: CASSPGTAGYGYTF. In nucleotides, the CDR3 is TGTGCCAGCAGCCCTGGGACAGCTGGCTATGGCTACACCTTC. The rearrangement links TRBV28 to TRBJ1-2, with TRBD1 matching over 7 bases. This CDR3 has 14 residues. The germline V gene has CDR1 MDHEN and CDR2 SYDVKM. V lost 6 bases and J lost 4; bases outside the gene matches: 8.

This clone was counted only a few times. The rearrangement uses TRBV10-3 and TRBJ1-5; D is perhaps TRBD1 (5 bases). The CDR3 spans 16 residues. Germline lookup yields CDR1 ENHRY and CDR2 SYGVKD. Trimming cost V 0 bases and J 7 bases, with 16 bases left between them. CDR3 region: CAISESGTPRGQPQHF. CDR3 nucleotides: TGTGCCATCAGTGAGTCGGGCACCCCCCGGGGGCAGCCCCAGCATTTT.